The rows below give T cell receptor beta chains drawn from one sample of a study of Graves' ophthalmopathy and Graves' hyperthyroidism. TCRdb recomputed calls from the multiplex PCR reads with MiXCR, one row per CDR3 protein. The table lists 24,000 or so distinct CDR3 sequences, approximately 48% of them singletons. Specimen: peripheral blood. These receptors were collected from an adult woman with stable Graves' hyperthyroidism. The CDR3 runs from the conserved cysteine through the conserved F or W. A D gene is named only where the DNA matches it firmly. Size is stated for part of the rows, as once, few or many counts, or as a class when the clone is expanded.

v_call,clone_size,j_call,d_call,cdr3_aa,cdr3_nt
TRBV20-1,NA,TRBJ2-7,NA,CSARDPSSVEQYF,TGCAGTGCTAGAGATCCTAGCAGCGTCGAGCAGTACTTC
TRBV29-1,medium-sized,TRBJ2-7,NA,CSVGLWSYEQYF,TGCAGCGTTGGCCTGTGGTCCTACGAGCAGTACTTC
TRBV19,NA,TRBJ2-3,TRBD1,CASSTIDREDTQYF,TGTGCCAGTAGTACTATCGACAGGGAAGATACGCAGTATTTT
TRBV15,many,TRBJ2-5,TRBD2,CATSGSGRAFETQYF,TGTGCCACCAGCGGAAGCGGGAGGGCCTTTGAGACCCAGTACTTC
TRBV20-1,NA,TRBJ2-3,NA,CSATENTDTQYF,TGCAGTGCTACAGAGAACACAGATACGCAGTATTTT
TRBV10-2,few,TRBJ2-1,TRBD2,CASRLANEQFF,TGCGCCAGCAGACTAGCGAATGAGCAGTTCTTC
TRBV12-3/TRBV12-4,many,TRBJ2-7,NA,CASSGWARIYEQYF,TGTGCCAGCAGTGGATGGGCAAGGATCTACGAGCAGTACTTC
TRBV6-5,many,TRBJ2-3,TRBD1,CASRLGQHTDTQYF,TGTGCCAGCAGGCTGGGACAGCACACAGATACGCAGTATTTT
TRBV3-1,many,TRBJ2-7,NA,CASSQWPDSYEQYF,TGTGCCAGCAGCCAGTGGCCCGACTCCTACGAGCAGTACTTC
TRBV7-8,NA,TRBJ2-5,NA,CASSASHGFNQPQYF,TGTGCCAGCAGCGCAAGTCATGGGTTCAATCAGCCCCAGTACTTC
TRBV6-4,NA,TRBJ2-5,TRBD2,CASSDTSGETQYF,TGTGCCAGCAGTGACACTAGCGGAGAGACCCAGTACTTC
TRBV7-9,NA,TRBJ1-1,TRBD1,CASSFYRTGSTEAFF,TGTGCCAGCAGCTTTTACCGGACAGGGAGCACTGAAGCTTTCTTT
TRBV11-2,many,TRBJ2-2,TRBD2,CASSLVSGRAGELFF,TGTGCCAGCAGCTTAGTTAGCGGGAGGGCCGGGGAGCTGTTTTTT
TRBV7-9,NA,TRBJ1-6,NA,CASSLGGMSSYNSPLHF,TGTGCCAGCAGCTTAGGGGGGATGAGCTCCTATAATTCACCCCTCCACTTT
TRBV5-1,many,TRBJ2-1,NA,CASSLAPRGSEGNEQFF,TGCGCCAGCAGCTTGGCCCCAAGAGGGAGCGAGGGCAATGAGCAGTTCTTC
TRBV7-9,once,TRBJ2-7,TRBD2,CASSQPSGRGTYEQYF,TGTGCCAGCAGCCAACCTAGCGGGAGGGGAACCTACGAGCAGTACTTC
TRBV29-1,NA,TRBJ2-3,NA,CSVAPRDTQYF,TGCAGCGTGGCGCCCAGGGATACGCAGTATTTT
TRBV24-1,NA,TRBJ2-1,NA,CATRRGPGGNNEQFF,TGTGCCACCAGGAGGGGACCAGGCGGGAACAATGAGCAGTTCTTC
TRBV19,NA,TRBJ1-1,NA,CASSRGRMGNTEAFF,TGTGCCAGTAGTAGGGGCAGGATGGGGAACACTGAAGCTTTCTTT
TRBV28,NA,TRBJ1-2,NA,CASRPDTGGYTF,TGTGCCAGCAGGCCTGACACGGGAGGCTACACCTTC
TRBV7-3,many,TRBJ2-1,NA,CASSPTAGSRSYNEQFF,TGTGCCAGCAGCCCCACGGCCGGGTCCCGTTCCTACAATGAGCAGTTCTTC
TRBV11-1,NA,TRBJ2-2,NA,CASSLRPNTGELFF,TGTGCCAGCAGCTTAAGGCCGAACACCGGGGAGCTGTTTTTT
TRBV19,many,TRBJ2-2,TRBD1,CASSPRGQGNTGELFF,TGTGCCAGTAGTCCCCGGGGACAGGGCAACACCGGGGAGCTGTTTTTT
TRBV20-1,NA,TRBJ1-1,NA,CSALYSGRTEAFF,TGCAGTGCCCTCTACAGTGGTAGGACTGAAGCTTTCTTT
TRBV10-1,medium-sized,TRBJ2-7,TRBD2,CASSERTNSSGRAFAYEQYF,TGCGCCAGCAGTGAGAGAACTAATTCGAGCGGGAGGGCCTTCGCCTACGAGCAGTACTTC
TRBV4-1,many,TRBJ1-4,NA,CASSPVSEKLFF,TGCGCCAGCAGCCCGGTCTCGGAAAAACTGTTTTTT
TRBV10-2,NA,TRBJ2-7,NA,CAAGSYEQYF,TGCGCGGCCGGCAGCTACGAGCAGTACTTC
TRBV5-8,NA,TRBJ2-5,TRBD2,CASSEWGGPASGSGETQYF,TGTGCCAGCAGCGAATGGGGGGGGCCCGCTAGCGGGAGTGGCGAGACCCAGTACTTC
TRBV28,many,TRBJ2-1,TRBD2,CASSSKGLAGHNEQFF,TGTGCCAGCAGTTCTAAGGGACTAGCGGGGCACAATGAGCAGTTCTTC
TRBV9,medium-sized,TRBJ1-3,TRBD1,CASSVKLGRGRENTIYF,TGTGCCAGCAGCGTAAAACTGGGCAGGGGGCGCGAAAACACCATATATTTT
TRBV2,NA,TRBJ2-1,TRBD1,CASSDRTGVASRDNEQFF,TGTGCCAGCAGTGATCGGACAGGGGTGGCTAGCAGGGACAATGAGCAGTTCTTC
TRBV5-8,NA,TRBJ2-3,NA,CASSFYICSAPGTSSTYTDTQYF,NA
TRBV11-2,many,TRBJ2-3,TRBD2,CASSSRLASTDTQYF,TGTGCCAGCAGCTCGCGACTAGCCAGCACAGATACGCAGTATTTT
TRBV5-1,NA,TRBJ2-3,TRBD2,CASSPLAGAPVDTQYF,TGTGCCAGCAGCCCGCTAGCGGGAGCCCCCGTAGATACGCAGTATTTT
TRBV24-1,NA,TRBJ2-7,TRBD1,CATSSGQVSYEQYF,TGTGCCACCTCCTCGGGACAGGTCTCCTACGAGCAGTACTTC
TRBV25-1,medium-sized,TRBJ2-1,NA,CASYSGLRNEQFF,TGTGCCAGCTATAGCGGTCTTCGCAATGAGCAGTTCTTC
TRBV6-1,many,TRBJ2-7,TRBD2,CASSGLAGVIPHEQYF,TGTGCCAGCAGTGGTTTAGCGGGAGTTATCCCCCACGAGCAGTACTTC
TRBV19,NA,TRBJ2-7,TRBD2,CASRLAGGSEQYF,TGTGCCAGTAGGCTAGCGGGAGGATCCGAGCAGTACTTC
TRBV5-1,NA,TRBJ2-2,TRBD2,CASSGGSGRIFTGELFF,TGCGCCAGCAGTGGGGGTAGCGGGAGGATATTCACCGGGGAGCTGTTTTTT
TRBV3-1,NA,TRBJ2-1,NA,CASSHKEVYNEQFF,TGTGCCAGCAGCCACAAAGAGGTGTACAATGAGCAGTTCTTC
TRBV20-1,NA,TRBJ2-7,TRBD2,CSASLTSGIYEQYF,TGCAGTGCTAGTCTAACTAGCGGGATTTACGAGCAGTACTTC
TRBV27,many,TRBJ1-2,NA,CASSLSGRANYGYTF,TGTGCCAGCAGTTTATCCGGGAGGGCTAACTATGGCTACACCTTC
TRBV6-4,many,TRBJ1-1,TRBD1,CASRDTGAPEAFF,TGTGCCAGCAGGGATACAGGGGCCCCTGAAGCTTTCTTT
TRBV9,medium-sized,TRBJ2-5,NA,CASSVQDVGTQYF,TGTGCCAGCAGCGTACAGGACGTAGGGACCCAGTACTTC